The rows below give T cell receptor beta chains drawn from one sample of a study of T cells in Graves' hyperthyroidism and ophthalmopathy. TCRdb re-analysed the multiplex PCR reads in MiXCR, keeping a single row per CDR3 protein. The sample consists of fewer than 350,000 distinct CDR3 sequences, 20% to 25% of them appearing once. The specimen was blood. The origin of the receptors is a woman in her 50s with Graves' hyperthyroidism. Both conserved end residues are part of each CDR3. Each record gives: J gene, clone size, V gene, D gene, CDR3 protein. A D gene is named only where the DNA matches it firmly. Expanded clones are given a class, and other clones once, few, many or no size at all.

TRBJ2-1	few	TRBV10-1	.	CASQSSYNEQFF
TRBJ2-7	many	TRBV18	TRBD1	CASSPGQVGEQYF
TRBJ2-1	.	TRBV19	.	CASSISPAVNEQFF
TRBJ2-7	many	TRBV12-3/TRBV12-4	TRBD1	CASSLVNRGGEQYF
TRBJ2-1	.	TRBV29-1	.	CSVERPNNEQFF
TRBJ1-3	.	TRBV28	.	CASRPLSGTGNTIYF
TRBJ1-4	few	TRBV6-1	TRBD1	CASRTGTGVSRGEELFF
TRBJ2-4	many	TRBV7-2	.	CASRKLGGEGNIQYF
TRBJ2-7	many	TRBV11-2	TRBD2	CASSLAYRRASGFLYEQYF
TRBJ2-4	.	TRBV24-1	TRBD1	CATSDSGDRYLAKNIQYF
TRBJ2-1	many	TRBV3-1	TRBD2	CASSLPLAGVNEQFF
TRBJ2-5	.	TRBV10-3	.	CAISDLETQYF
TRBJ2-7	few	TRBV5-1	.	CASSRQGAYSYEQYF
TRBJ2-7	many	TRBV29-1	.	CSVEGGKGYEQYF
TRBJ2-1	.	TRBV29-1	.	CSVEGSWPWESSSYNEQFF
TRBJ2-1	many	TRBV27	.	CASSLDRSMYNEQFF
TRBJ1-6	many	TRBV7-2	.	CASSLAGWNSPLHF
TRBJ2-1	many	TRBV10-1	TRBD1	CASTPGQGLNEQFF
TRBJ2-2	many	TRBV2	.	CARTTDRTTGELFF
TRBJ2-7	.	TRBV30	.	CAWSQDYRSYEQYF
TRBJ2-1	many	TRBV19	.	CASSKGYNEQFF
TRBJ2-1	.	TRBV2	TRBD2	CASSDGVAGVRWQFF
TRBJ1-1	.	TRBV20-1	.	CSARDSQGWTEAFF
TRBJ2-3	many	TRBV13	.	CASSFYLGGTDTQYF
TRBJ2-3	many	TRBV11-2	.	CASSPASTDTQYF
TRBJ2-5	many	TRBV10-3	.	CAISETGSLKETQYF
TRBJ1-3	.	TRBV10-3	.	CAITTGNTIYF
TRBJ2-3	many	TRBV18	.	CASSPTRTLNTDTQYF
TRBJ2-1	many	TRBV30	.	CAWTLHLGNEQFF
TRBJ2-7	many	TRBV11-3	.	CASSPDPSYEQYF
TRBJ1-1	many	TRBV20-1	.	CSARNPNGGEGTEAFF
TRBJ1-1	many	TRBV20-1	TRBD1	CSARDKDRGMNTEAFF
TRBJ2-7	few	TRBV5-1	TRBD2	CASSLALGLAGGHKILEQYF
TRBJ2-3	.	TRBV11-2	TRBD1	CASSIRHHRGRTDTQYF
TRBJ1-2	few	TRBV5-8	TRBD1	CASSLGQGDRDGYTF
TRBJ2-5	.	TRBV27	TRBD1	CASSFLTGIQETQYF
TRBJ2-3	.	TRBV6-2/TRBV6-3	.	CASSYSGTDTQYF
TRBJ2-7	many	TRBV5-8	TRBD2	CASSSLSSGGAVLGQYF
TRBJ2-6	many	TRBV24-1	.	CAIAKTDLSGANVLTF
TRBJ2-1	.	TRBV7-9	.	CASRPPYSRGAEQFF
TRBJ2-7	.	TRBV3-1	TRBD1	CASSQAGTGTYEQYF